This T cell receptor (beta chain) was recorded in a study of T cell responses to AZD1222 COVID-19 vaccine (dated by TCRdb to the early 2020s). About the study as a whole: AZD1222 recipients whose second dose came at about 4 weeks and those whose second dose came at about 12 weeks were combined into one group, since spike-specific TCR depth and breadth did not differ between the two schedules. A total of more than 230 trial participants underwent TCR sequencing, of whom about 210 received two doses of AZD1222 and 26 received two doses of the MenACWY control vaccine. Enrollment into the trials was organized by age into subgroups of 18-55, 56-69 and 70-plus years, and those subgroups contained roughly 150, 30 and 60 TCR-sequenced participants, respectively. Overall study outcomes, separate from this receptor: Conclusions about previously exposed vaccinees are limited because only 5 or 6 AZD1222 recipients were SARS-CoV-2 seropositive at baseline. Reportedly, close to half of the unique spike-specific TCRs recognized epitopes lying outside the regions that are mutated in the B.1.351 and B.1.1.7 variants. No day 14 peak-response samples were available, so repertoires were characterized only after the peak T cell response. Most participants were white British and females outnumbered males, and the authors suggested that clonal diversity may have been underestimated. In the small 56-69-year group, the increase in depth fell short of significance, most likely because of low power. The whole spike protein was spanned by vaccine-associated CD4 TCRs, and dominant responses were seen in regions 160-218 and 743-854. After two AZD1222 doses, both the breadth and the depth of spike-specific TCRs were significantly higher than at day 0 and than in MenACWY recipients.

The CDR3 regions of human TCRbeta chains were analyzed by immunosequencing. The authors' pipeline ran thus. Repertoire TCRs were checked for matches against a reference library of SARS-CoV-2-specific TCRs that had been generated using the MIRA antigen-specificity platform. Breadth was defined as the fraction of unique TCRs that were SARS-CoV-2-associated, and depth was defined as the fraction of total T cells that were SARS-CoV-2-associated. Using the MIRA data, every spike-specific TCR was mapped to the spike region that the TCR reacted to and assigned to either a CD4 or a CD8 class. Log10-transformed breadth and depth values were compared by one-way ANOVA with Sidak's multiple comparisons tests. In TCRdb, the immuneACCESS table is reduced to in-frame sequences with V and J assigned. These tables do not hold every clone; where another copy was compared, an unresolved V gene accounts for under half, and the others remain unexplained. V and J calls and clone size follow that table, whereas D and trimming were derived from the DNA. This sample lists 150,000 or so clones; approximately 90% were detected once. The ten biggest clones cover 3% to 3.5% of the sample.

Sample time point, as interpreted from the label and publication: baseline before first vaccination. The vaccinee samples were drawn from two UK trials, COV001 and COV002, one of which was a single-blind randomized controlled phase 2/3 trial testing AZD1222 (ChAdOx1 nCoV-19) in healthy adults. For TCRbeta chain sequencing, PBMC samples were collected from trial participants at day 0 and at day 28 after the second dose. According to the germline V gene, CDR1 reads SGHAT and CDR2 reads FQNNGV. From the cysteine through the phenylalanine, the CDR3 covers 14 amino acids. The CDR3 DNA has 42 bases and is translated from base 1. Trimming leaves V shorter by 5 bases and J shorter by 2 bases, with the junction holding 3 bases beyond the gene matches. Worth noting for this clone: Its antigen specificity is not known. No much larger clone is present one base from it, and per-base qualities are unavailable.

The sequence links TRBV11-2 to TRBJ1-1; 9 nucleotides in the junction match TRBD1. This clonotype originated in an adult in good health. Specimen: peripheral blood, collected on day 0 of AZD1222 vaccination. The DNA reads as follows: TGTGCCAGCAGCCGGGGACAGGGAAACACTGAAGCTTTCTTT. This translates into CASSRGQGNTEAFF.